A single sample gave rise to the 27 T cell receptor beta chains below, sequenced in a study of shared clonotypes between healthy human individuals. Generated by immunoSEQ multiplex PCR, the TCRdb table keeps only in-frame clones and is missing some. Counted here are roughly 640,000 clones, around 97% occurring once; the ten biggest clones make up about 0.06%. The sequenced material came from naive CD4+ T cells sorted from blood. Regarding subset: CD45RA+ positively selected. These TCRs come from a woman in her 30s in good health.

The J gene is TRBJ2-7, the V gene TRBV5-1; the match to TRBD2 covers 9 bases. Germline CDR1 is SGHRS and CDR2 is YFSETQ. Trimming at V came to 2 bases and at J to 0 bases, leaving 3 bases not matched to a gene. CDR3 size: 15 residues. The CDR3 nucleotides are TGCGCCAGCAGCTTCTCTAGCGGGGCCTCCTACGAGCAGTACTTC. Its translation is CASSFSSGASYEQYF.

The chain joins TRBV7-8 to TRBJ2-3; maybe TRBD1 (5 bases). The CDR3 has 15 residues. V was cut by 1 base and J by 5 bases, with 13 bases left in between. CDR1 and CDR2 from the germline V gene are SGHVS and FQNEAQ. CDR3 coding DNA: TGTGCCAGCAGCTTAGGAAGGTGGGGCAAAGATACGCAGTATTTT. Protein product: CASSLGRWGKDTQYF.

The chain uses TRBV27 and TRBJ1-5, with D uncertain. The ends were cut back, 6 bases at V and 0 bases at J, with 9 bases in the middle. The CDR3 is made up of 14 amino acids. Germline values: CDR1 MNHEY, CDR2 SMNVEV (reference sequence). In DNA, the CDR3 is TGTGCCAGCAGCCCAGGTTATAGCAATCAGCCCCAGCATTTT. The encoded protein is CASSPGYSNQPQHF.

This clone showed up just once. This sequence joins TRBV5-4 and TRBJ2-3; D may be TRBD2 (5 bases). The CDR3 sequence is 16 residues long. Deletions cut 0 bases from V and 4 bases from J, with 15 bases between. Germline CDR1 and CDR2: SGHNT and YYREEE (reference sequence). CDR3 sequence: CASSLVITTGADTQYF. The CDR3 DNA reads TGTGCCAGCAGCTTGGTGATTACCACCGGGGCAGATACGCAGTATTTT.

This clone occurred once. This sequence joins TRBV7-9 and TRBJ2-3; D unresolved. This CDR3 region has 17 residues. The germline V and J ends were trimmed by 5 bases and 0 bases, with 18 bases remaining between them. Per germline, CDR1 SEHNR and CDR2 FQNEAQ (reference sequence). This CDR3 reads CASSLKLSRESTDTQYF. In DNA form, the CDR3 reads TGTGCCAGCAGCCTAAAACTATCCCGAGAGAGCACAGATACGCAGTATTTT.

This rearrangement joins TRBV28 to TRBJ2-7, with D perhaps assigned TRBD1 or TRBD2 (6 bases each). Germline CDR1 MDHEN, CDR2 SYDVKM. Trimming left V 8 bases short and J 2 bases short, with 10 bases between. The CDR3 sequence is 12 residues long. CDR3 residues: CASSGDTYEQYF. The CDR3 bases are TGTGCCAGCTCGGGGGACACCTACGAGCAGTACTTC.

The J gene is TRBJ2-7, the V gene TRBV2; D remains unclear. This CDR3 has 12 amino acids. CDR1 is SNHLY, CDR2 FYNNEI, per germline. Trimming pared 7 bases from V and 3 bases from J, leaving 10 bases between. CDR3 protein: CASNNRHYEQYF. In DNA form, the CDR3 reads TGTGCCAGCAACAACAGACACTACGAGCAGTACTTC.

This rearrangement joins TRBV27 to TRBJ1-4; weak D call: TRBD1 (5 bases). Germline CDR1 is MNHEY and CDR2 is SMNVEV (reference sequence). The CDR3 consists of 15 residues. Between the trimmed V and J ends, which lost 3 bases and 7 bases, there was a span of 15 bases. The CDR3 protein is CASSLAGRGIEKLFF. CDR3 in DNA: TGTGCCAGCAGTTTGGCAGGGAGGGGTATTGAAAAACTGTTTTTT.

The chain joins TRBV6-5 to TRBJ2-1, with D perhaps TRBD2 (6 bases). Germline-derived CDR1 and CDR2 are MNHEY and SVGAGI. With 5 bases removed from V and 9 bases from J, the gap between germline ends came to 20 bases. The CDR3 covers 15 residues. The CDR3 bases are TGTGCCAGCAGTAAGACTAGAAGTATTGGAATTGAGCAGTTCTTC. As protein: CASSKTRSIGIEQFF.

The V call is TRBV18, the J call TRBJ2-2; TRBD2 aligns across 8 bases. The J segment lost 7 bases and the V segment lost 2 bases, leaving 9 bases of the junction unmatched. The germline gives CDR1 KGHSH, CDR2 LQKENI. This CDR3 is built from 16 residues. Written as DNA, the CDR3 is TGTGCCAGCTCACCAATCAGCGGGAGCCAGATCGGGGAGCTGTTTTTT. Amino acids: CASSPISGSQIGELFF.

Only one count was recorded for this clone. This rearrangement joins TRBV28 to TRBJ2-5; a weak D match, TRBD2 (6 bases). CDR3 length: 17 residues. Germline V CDR1 and CDR2: MDHEN, SYDVKM. Trimming removed 3 bases from V and 4 bases from J, with 21 bases in between. The CDR3 DNA sequence: TGTGCCAGCAGTTTTGTCCGGGACTCTCTTCGGCCAGAGACCCAGTACTTC. It yields the protein CASSFVRDSLRPETQYF.

This chain links TRBV7-2 with TRBJ2-1; possibly TRBD1 for D (6 bases). Germline CDR1 SGHTA, CDR2 FQGNSA. Trimming took 1 base from V and 3 from J, leaving 13 bases between them. This CDR3 spans 16 amino acids. CDR3 residues: CASSLGGHAIYNEQFF. CDR3 coding DNA: TGTGCCAGCAGCTTAGGGGGGCATGCAATCTACAATGAGCAGTTCTTC. The full variable domain, rest sourced from reference TRBV7-2 and TRBJ2-1, is GAGVSQSPSNKVTEKGKDVELRCDPISGHTALYWYRQSLGQGLEFLIYFQGNSAPDKSGLPSDRFSAERTGGSVSTLTIQRTQQEDSAVYLCASSLGGHAIYNEQFFGPGTRLTVL.

The chain carries TRBV6-1 and TRBJ1-5; a possible D gene is TRBD1 (5 bases). The V and J ends lost 7 bases and 6 bases respectively, with 16 bases between them. The CDR3 extends over 14 amino acids. Looked up from germline, CDR1 is MNHNS and CDR2 is SASEGT. CDR3 sequence: CASIMGTAGQPQHF. The CDR3 DNA is TGTGCCAGCATTATGGGGACGGCGGGTCAGCCCCAGCATTTT.

This clone has only one observation. This chain connects TRBV6-6 to TRBJ1-2; D is uncertain. V dropped 0 bases and J dropped 6 bases, with 14 bases sitting between them. The CDR3 runs to 15 residues. Germline assignment: CDR1 MNHNY and CDR2 SVGAGI (reference sequence). The DNA of the CDR3 is TGTGCCAGCAGTTACTCGGATTCTCCTCCCCATGGCTACACCTTC. Amino acids: CASSYSDSPPHGYTF.

The chain employs TRBV28 and TRBJ1-1, with TRBD1 matching over 7 bases. The CDR3 has 14 amino acids. V shed 6 bases, J shed 5 bases, and the junction held 9 bases outside the gene matches. Germline CDR1 MDHEN, CDR2 SYDVKM. CDR3 in amino acids: CASRTGQRATEAFF. In DNA, the CDR3 is TGTGCCAGCAGAACGGGACAGCGAGCAACTGAAGCTTTCTTT.

The genes are TRBV7-2 and TRBJ1-4; D uncertain. Germline assignment: CDR1 SGHTA and CDR2 FQGNSA. The CDR3 contains 14 residues. V dropped 1 base and J dropped 6 bases, with 9 bases sitting between them. The CDR3 nucleotides read TGTGCCAGCAGCTTAGACGAAGCCCATGAAAAACTGTTTTTT. Its translation: CASSLDEAHEKLFF.

J is TRBJ2-7 and V is TRBV2; D is unresolved. This CDR3 is 14 amino acids long. Germline V CDR1 and CDR2: SNHLY, FYNNEI. V was shortened by 8 bases and J by 6 bases, with 20 bases between the two germline ends. CDR3 nucleotide sequence: TGTGCCAGCCGAGGTCTTAGTGGCCCTACCGAGCAGTACTTC. As protein: CASRGLSGPTEQYF.

Comment on this clone: Other DNA variants within this sample encode the same CDR3. J is TRBJ1-1 and V is TRBV2; no definite D call. Germline V CDR1 and CDR2: SNHLY, FYNNEI. There are 13 residues in the CDR3. V dropped 4 bases and J dropped 0 bases, with 6 bases sitting between them. The CDR3 region has the DNA TGTGCCAGCAGTGGTGACATGAACACTGAAGCTTTCTTT. It encodes CASSGDMNTEAFF.

The gene calls are TRBV18 and TRBJ2-7, with 7 nucleotides matching TRBD1. V trimming: 4 bases; J trimming: 1 base; junction bases outside the gene matches: 4. Germline CDR1 KGHSH, CDR2 LQKENI. This CDR3 contains 14 residues. The CDR3 spells CASSHSGQSYEQYF. CDR3 DNA sequence: TGTGCCAGCTCACATTCGGGACAGTCCTACGAGCAGTACTTC.

The genes are TRBV27 and TRBJ2-3; 10 nucleotides match TRBD2. The CDR3 length is 19 residues. The germline CDR1 and CDR2 sequences are MNHEY and SMNVEV (reference sequence). V shed 4 bases, J shed 4 bases, and the junction held 17 bases outside the gene matches. CDR3 amino acids: CASSSSPRGLAFRSDTQYF. The CDR3, as DNA: TGTGCCAGCAGTTCCTCTCCGAGGGGACTAGCGTTCCGCTCAGATACGCAGTATTTT.

The rearrangement joins TRBV11-2 to TRBJ2-1; no reliable D call. Trimming removed 5 bases from V and 1 base from J, with 12 bases in between. The germline CDR1 and CDR2 sequences are SGHAT and FQNNGV. The CDR3 covers 15 residues. In DNA, the CDR3 is TGTGCCAGCAGCCTGAGCCCCCTATCCTACAATGAGCAGTTCTTC. Translating gives CASSLSPLSYNEQFF.

The chain links TRBV2 to TRBJ2-1; unclear D gene. CDR3 length: 14 amino acids. Germline CDR1 SNHLY, CDR2 FYNNEI. The germline V and J ends were trimmed by 2 bases and 9 bases, with 14 bases remaining between them. The CDR3 protein is CASSERVGHGEQFF. CDR3 nucleotides: TGTGCCAGCAGTGAAAGGGTCGGGCATGGTGAGCAGTTCTTC.

V is TRBV7-8 and J is TRBJ2-2, with D maybe TRBD2 (6 bases). This CDR3 is 17 amino acids long. V lost 1 base to trimming and J lost 1 base, with 13 bases between them. CDR1 SGHVS and CDR2 FQNEAQ come from the germline V gene. CDR3 bases: TGTGCCAGCAGCTTAGTAGGGCGGGAAGTGAACACCGGGGAGCTGTTTTTT. The encoded protein is CASSLVGREVNTGELFF.

The chain couples TRBV27 to TRBJ2-2; possibly TRBD2 for D (5 bases). CDR1 is MNHEY and CDR2 is SMNVEV in the germline V gene (reference sequence). V shed 6 bases and J shed 6 bases, with 14 bases lying between them. CDR3 length equals 14 residues. CDR3 DNA: TGTGCCAGCAGGACGACTAACCGCGCCGGGGAGCTGTTTTTT. It specifies CASRTTNRAGELFF.

The chain uses TRBV6-5 and TRBJ1-5, with D possibly TRBD1 on 5 matching bases. The V gene lost 6 bases and the J gene lost 3 bases, with 12 bases spanning the gap. This CDR3 region has 14 residues. CDR1 and CDR2 (germline): MNHEY, SVGAGI. This CDR3 is CASSRDRDNQPQHF. The CDR3 region has the DNA TGTGCCAGCAGCAGGGACCGCGACAATCAGCCCCAGCATTTT.

The V call is TRBV14, the J call TRBJ2-1, with TRBD1 matching over 9 bases. Trimming removed 1 base from V and 2 bases from J; junction bases left unmatched: 0. This CDR3 has 15 residues. Germline CDR1 reads SGHDN; CDR2 reads FVKESK. The CDR3 bases are TGTGCCAGCAGCCAAGGACAGGGGGCCTACAATGAGCAGTTCTTC. Residues: CASSQGQGAYNEQFF. The full variable domain, rest sourced from reference TRBV14 and TRBJ2-1, is EAGVTQFPSHSVIEKGQTVTLRCDPISGHDNLYWYRRVMGKEIKFLLHFVKESKQDESGMPNNRFLAERTGGTYSTLKVQPAELEDSGVYFCASSQGQGAYNEQFFGPGTRLTVL.

The V gene is TRBV7-9, the J gene TRBJ2-2; no firm D call. Trimming pared 4 bases from V and 7 bases from J, leaving 13 bases between. The germline V gene has CDR1 SEHNR and CDR2 FQNEAQ (reference sequence). The CDR3 spans 14 residues. The CDR3 loop reads CASSWALVGGELFF. The CDR3 coding sequence is TGTGCCAGCAGCTGGGCGCTAGTCGGCGGGGAGCTGTTTTTT.